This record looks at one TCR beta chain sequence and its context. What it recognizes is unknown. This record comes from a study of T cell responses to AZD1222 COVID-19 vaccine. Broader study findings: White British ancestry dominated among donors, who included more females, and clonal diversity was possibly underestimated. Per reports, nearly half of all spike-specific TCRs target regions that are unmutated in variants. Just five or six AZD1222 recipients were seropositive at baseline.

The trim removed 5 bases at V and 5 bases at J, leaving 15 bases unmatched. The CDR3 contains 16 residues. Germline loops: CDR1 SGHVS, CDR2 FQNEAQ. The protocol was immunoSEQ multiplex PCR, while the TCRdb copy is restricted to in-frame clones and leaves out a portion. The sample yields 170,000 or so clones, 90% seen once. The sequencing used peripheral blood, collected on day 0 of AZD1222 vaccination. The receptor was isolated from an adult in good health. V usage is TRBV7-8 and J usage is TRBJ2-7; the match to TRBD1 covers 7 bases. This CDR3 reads CASSPETGLVGDEQYF. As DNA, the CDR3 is TGTGCCAGCAGCCCAGAGACAGGGCTCGTGGGAGACGAGCAGTACTTC.